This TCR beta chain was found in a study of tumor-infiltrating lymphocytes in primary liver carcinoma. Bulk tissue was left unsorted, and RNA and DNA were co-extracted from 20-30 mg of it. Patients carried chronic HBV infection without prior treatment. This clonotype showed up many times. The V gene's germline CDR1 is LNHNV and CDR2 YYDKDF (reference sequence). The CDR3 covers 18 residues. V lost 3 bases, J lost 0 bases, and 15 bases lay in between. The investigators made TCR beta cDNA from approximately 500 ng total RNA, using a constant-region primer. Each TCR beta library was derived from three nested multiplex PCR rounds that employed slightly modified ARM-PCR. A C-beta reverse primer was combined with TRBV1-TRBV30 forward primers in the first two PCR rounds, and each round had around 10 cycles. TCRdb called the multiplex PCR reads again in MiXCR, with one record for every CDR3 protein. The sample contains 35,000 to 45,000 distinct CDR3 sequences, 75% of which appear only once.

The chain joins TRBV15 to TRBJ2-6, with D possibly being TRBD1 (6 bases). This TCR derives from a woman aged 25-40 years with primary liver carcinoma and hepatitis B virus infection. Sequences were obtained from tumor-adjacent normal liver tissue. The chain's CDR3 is CATSRDSLSFSGANVLTF. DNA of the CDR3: TGTGCCACCAGCAGGGACAGTCTATCGTTCTCTGGGGCCAACGTCCTGACTTTC.